Each of the 8 T cell receptor beta chains below was sequenced from the same sample in a study of intratumoral heterogeneity in liver cancer. The library was produced with the immunoSEQ multiplex PCR assay. The source is immuneACCESS, and TCRdb retained only in-frame sequences with V and J called. Part of the clones is not carried over; for the studies checked, unresolved V genes explain less than half of this, and the remainder is unexplained. In all, the sample holds 21,000 or so clones, and around 75% of those were seen once. Of the sample, roughly a sixth falls within the top ten clones. The material sequenced was tumor-adjacent normal tissue, taken before any cancer treatment. The receptors were sampled from a woman in her seventies with hepatocellular carcinoma.

This clone was detected only a few times. The chain recombines TRBV6-5 with TRBJ1-2; TRBD1 matches 8 bases. CDR3 size: 14 residues. Germline V gene sequence: CDR1 MNHEY, CDR2 SVGAGI. The V segment lost 5 bases and the J segment 3 bases; nucleotides outside the gene matches: 5. This chain's CDR3 is CASSRRGQDYGYTF. The CDR3 region has the DNA TGTGCCAGCAGTAGAAGGGGACAGGACTATGGCTACACCTTC.

V usage is TRBV5-4 and J usage is TRBJ2-7; TRBD1 might be the D (6 bases). Germline CDR1 reads SGHNT; CDR2 reads YYREEE (reference sequence). V shed 3 bases and J shed 7 bases, with 17 bases lying between them. The CDR3 length is 14 residues. The CDR3 region has the DNA TGTGCCAGCAGCTCCAGAGGTGGGGGCGGTGAGCAGTACTTC. Its protein product is CASSSRGGGGEQYF. Drawing the rest from reference TRBV5-4 and TRBJ2-7, the complete variable domain is ETGVTQSPTHLIKTRGQQVTLRCSSQSGHNTVSWYQQALGQGPQFIFQYYREEENGRGNFPPRFSGLQFPNYSSELNVNALELDDSALYLCASSSRGGGGEQYFGPGTRLTVT.

This clone was detected a few times. The chain has TRBV5-6 and TRBJ1-5; D not certain. Deletions cut 4 bases from V and 5 bases from J, with 16 bases between. Germline V CDR1 and CDR2: SGHDT, YYEEEE. CDR3 length: 15 amino acids. CDR3 in DNA: TGTGCCAGCAGCGTCTCCGAGAATTGGGATCAGCCCCAGCATTTT. It translates to CASSVSENWDQPQHF.

For this clone: The junction departs from the called germline gene at one end, perhaps through a read error. The gene calls are TRBV7-7 and TRBJ2-1; 8 positions match TRBD2. The CDR3 has 15 amino acids. Per the germline V gene, CDR1 is SSHAT and CDR2 is FNYEAQ (reference sequence). The CDR3, as DNA: TGTGCTAGCAGCGCCGCGGGGGGCGGGAACAATGAGCAGTTCTTC. Translating it yields CASSAAGGGNNEQFF.

The rearrangement links TRBV5-4 to TRBJ1-6, with 7 bases fitting TRBD1. Germline V gives CDR1 SGHNT, CDR2 YYREEE (reference sequence). V lost 1 base and J lost 7; bases outside the gene matches: 5. This CDR3 contains 15 residues. CDR3 coding DNA: TGTGCCAGCAGCTTGAACCACAGGGGAAATTCACCCCTCCACTTT. Translating it yields CASSLNHRGNSPLHF.

The chain uses TRBV6-5 and TRBJ2-1; perhaps TRBD2 as D (5 bases). Trimming pared 6 bases from V and 5 bases from J, leaving 11 bases between. Looked up from germline, CDR1 is MNHEY and CDR2 is SVGAGI. The length of the CDR3 is 13 residues. The CDR3 coding sequence is TGTGCCAGCAGATTGGACTTCAACAATGAGCAGTTCTTC. Translation gives CASRLDFNNEQFF.

The chain employs TRBV7-9 and TRBJ2-1; D may match TRBD1 or TRBD2 (5 bases each). CDR3 length equals 12 residues. Germline CDR1 SEHNR, CDR2 FQNEAQ (reference sequence). V lost 5 bases and J lost 7, with 9 bases in between. CDR3 sequence: CASSPGSNEQFF. CDR3 coding DNA: TGTGCCAGCAGCCCAGGGAGTAATGAGCAGTTCTTC. The full variable domain, in which reference TRBV7-9 and TRBJ2-1 provide the parts outside the CDR3, is DTGVSQNPRHKITKRGQNVTFRCDPISEHNRLYWYRQTLGQGPEFLTYFQNEAQLEKSRLLSDRFSAERPKGSFSTLEIQRTEQGDSAMYLCASSPGSNEQFFGPGTRLTVL.

The CDR3 region has the DNA TGTGCCAGCTCACCAGCTAGCGGGAGTCGGACAGATACGCAGTATTTT. It is translated as CASSPASGSRTDTQYF. This chain uses TRBV18 with TRBJ2-3; 10 bases agree with TRBD2. Trimming removed 2 bases from V and 3 bases from J; junction bases left unmatched: 5. The CDR3 is 16 amino acids. The germline V gene has CDR1 KGHSH and CDR2 LQKENI. Full variable domain (remainder filled in from reference TRBV18 and TRBJ2-3): NAGVMQNPRHLVRRRGQEARLRCSPMKGHSHVYWYRQLPEEGLKFMVYLQKENIIDESGMPKERFSAEFPKEGPSILRIQQVVRGDSAAYFCASSPASGSRTDTQYFGPGTRLTVL.